This T cell receptor beta chain was sequenced during a study of blood T cell repertoires in COVID-19. The overall study: Sources were T cells, B-cell-depleted T cells, or PBMCs; the material itself was cDNA or gDNA.

V was pared by 9 bases and J by 0 bases, with 15 bases between. Germline assignment: CDR1 WSHSY and CDR2 SAAADI. The CDR3 spans 15 residues. Study processing details: It was from reference gene primer amplification that nucleated cell counts were estimated. The assay was immunoSEQ multiplex PCR, and TCRdb's table has in-frame clones only and misses some. V and J calls and clone size come straight from that table; D and trimming were deduced from the DNA. The repertoire includes 300,000 to 400,000 clones, roughly 90% of them detected once, and 2.5% to 3.5% sits in the top ten. One Seattle source followed patients from active infection through their disease course.

The sequenced sample was peripheral blood. The rearrangement uses TRBV10-2 and TRBJ1-5; D perhaps matches TRBD1 (5 bases). This sequence was found in a woman in her twenties or thirties with COVID-19, enrolled during active disease. The CDR3 sequence: CARQVGLYSNQPQHF. DNA for the CDR3: TGCGCCAGACAGGTGGGCCTTTATAGCAATCAGCCCCAGCATTTT.